This entry is about one TCR beta chain. The specificity of this receptor is unknown. Base-call qualities are not available, and no considerably larger clone is one nucleotide away. The sample is drawn from a study of cytomegalovirus exposure and HLA in healthy donors (dated 2017 in TCRdb). As for the study more broadly: According to an earlier analysis of 587 of the donors, roughly 180 million T cells yielded roughly 100 million unique TCR beta sequences and about 300 Gb of sequence data. Of the roughly 420 genotyped donors, 75% to 85% were placed in the genetic ancestry cluster associated with self-reported Caucasian donors. The aim of the study was to test whether cataloging public T cell receptors could identify signatures of past pathogen exposure. Typing coverage varied by locus: roughly 620-640 donors for A, B, C, DRB1 and DQB1; around 560 for DQA1; more than 600 for DPA1; under 490 for DPB1. Roughly 5 DR-DQ haplotypes were treated as single units for association and clustering because of strong linkage in the cohort. A separate validation cohort of roughly 130 different subjects was used in addition to the roughly 720-subject first cohort. In a later analysis, previously published TCR beta repertoires from several hundred donors were re-analyzed and high-resolution HLA genotyping was added so that TCR occurrence patterns could be studied. In the later analysis, no new phenotypic data were used to find candidate immune exposures; instead, reliance was placed on TCR beta sequences and their occurrence across donors. Donor age, sex, ethnicity and CMV serostatus were compiled together with the repertoire data. An early release that covered about 600 HLA-typed donors contained about 290 gigabases of sequencing data and tens of millions of unique TCR sequences. To decide whether each TCR beta V gene segment behaved as functional or pseudogenic, an earlier analysis of over 500 of the donors relied on high-throughput TCR beta sequencing. Every repertoire in the discovery cohort had been generated on one and the same sequencing platform. HLA typing included class I and class II loci at four-digit resolution. The T cell repertoires of 666 subjects were profiled by immunosequencing and related to cytomegalovirus serostatus. Among 300 to 500 genotyped donors of the cohort, an average of around 250,000 unique TCR beta nucleotide sequences was sequenced per donor, of which 15% to 20% were non-productive. Genome-wide SNP genotypes for about three fifths of the roughly 670 donors were used in a later genetic analysis, which treated that subset as a discovery cohort. To predict cytomegalovirus infection status, the study combined high-throughput TCR immunosequencing, statistical association of individual TCRs with disease status, and machine learning. What the authors observed across the whole study: An association between a missense DCLRE1C variant and V-gene and J-gene trimming of TCR beta chains was found in a later genetic analysis and replicated in an independent cohort. According to a later genetic analysis, donors in an Asian-associated ancestry cluster had fewer N-insertions in productive TCRs than the approximately 700-donor mean. It was suggested by the authors that the approach could potentially be generalized to other disease states and immunological phenotypes. When HLA alleles, especially DR and DQ, strongly co-occurred, attributing TCR associations to individual alleles was difficult. Sequencing depth was assumed to be roughly uniform across donors in the presence/absence analyses, though that assumption may not hold. In a later analysis, HLA-associated TCR beta chains showed more clonal expansion and lower generation probabilities than non-associated chains that were equally common. Specific HLA alleles were associated with about 17,000 TCR beta sequences at a false discovery rate of 0.05 in a later analysis. The classifier was reported to diagnose cytomegalovirus status with high specificity and sensitivity in both the original and validation cohorts. A few of the identified cytomegalovirus-associated TCR beta chains were confirmed in vitro to be specific for cytomegalovirus antigens. A total of 164 TCR beta chains were listed by the study as associated with cytomegalovirus. Because counts were too low, approximately 15 rarely observed V segments, including chromosome 9 orphons, were excluded from the earlier analysis of a few hundred of the donors. In a later analysis, several top co-occurrence clusters were reported to appear linked to parvovirus B19, influenza, CMV and Epstein-Barr virus. Across donors, most TCR sequences were observed very rarely, whereas some public TCRs were present in many individuals. CMV serostatus was the only immune exposure information available for the cohort. Because HLA typing was missing for some donors at each locus, association tests included only the typed subset. A further reported finding was that TCR beta sequences accurately predicted the HLA-A and HLA-B alleles for most subjects in the first cohort. Only TCR beta chains were sequenced in this cohort, and the absence of alpha or paired-chain data limited detectable features. An earlier analysis of 587 of the donors showed that most TCR beta V segments appeared in productive rearrangements either about 87% or about 30% of the time, which broadly matched IMGT annotations. Linkage disequilibrium might explain the correlated functional status among segregating V segments, but an unknown experimental factor could not be excluded. The sequencing pipeline was judged likely to have produced a cluster of highly shared sequence variants as a technical artifact. The 87-base-pair reads could not distinguish some IMGT-functional V segments, including TRBV6-2 and TRBV6-3, so those segments were excluded. In a later analysis, TCR association rates were found to vary across HLA loci, with the most associated TCRs seen for DRB1 alleles and the fewest for HLA-C alleles. Most CMV-associated TCR beta chains appeared to be HLA-restricted in a later analysis, and the HLA associations seemed to be driven largely by CMV exposure.

The method was the immunoSEQ multiplex PCR assay. The multiplex PCR relied on a mix of 60 forward primers for TCR Vbeta segments and 13 reverse primers for TCR Jbeta segments. The CDR3 region of rearranged TCR beta genes was amplified from genomic DNA with a multiplex PCR assay. On the Illumina HiSeq System, the amplified TCR beta libraries were sequenced as 87-base-pair reads. Turning to the authors' computational methods: A later analysis tallied tens of millions of unique TCR beta chains across the 600 to 700 repertoires, and about 12 million of those chains were shared by two or more donors. A nearest-neighbor algorithm error-corrected the raw reads and collapsed the reads into unique sequences, merging closely related sequences to remove PCR and sequencing errors. Alignment of CDR3 sequences to IMGT reference sequences was used to assign V, D and J gene segments. For a sequence to be retained, a match of at least six nucleotides to both a V gene segment and a J gene segment was required. Rearrangements were called productive when the CDR3 lacked stop codons and stayed in frame with V and J; all others were non-productive. CDR3 was defined by IMGT convention, running from the second conserved V-encoded cysteine to the conserved J-encoded phenylalanine. Sequences without an unambiguous match to a single V gene segment were excluded from the earlier analysis of about 600 of the donors. An earlier analysis of 587 of the donors called V segments functional above 56.7% productive rearrangements and segregating when the between-donor standard deviation exceeded 5%. A statistical classification framework was developed to diagnose cytomegalovirus status using the catalog of TCR beta chain sequences. In a later analysis, TCR nucleotide sequences were compared against IMGT/GENE-DB human TR gene sequences so that V and J genes could be assigned. The TCRdist pipeline was used in a later analysis to assign CDR3 sequences and most-parsimonious VDJ recombination scenarios. In a later analysis, each TCR beta chain was defined by its CDR3 amino acid sequence together with its V-gene family, and reads lacking a unique V-gene family were excluded. As a way to deal with suspected cross-contamination and a sequencing artifact, a later analysis dropped over 550 nucleotide sequences that were highly shared and had low generation probability. A later analysis calculated a clonal expansion index for each public chain from normalized within-repertoire ranks of inferred template counts. In a later analysis, generation probabilities were computed with a VDJ recombination model fitted to out-of-frame rearrangements, and the resulting probabilities were checked against IGoR. In a later analysis, hypergeometric tests were used to score TCR-TCR, TCR-HLA and TCR-CMV co-occurrence, with a repertoire-size bias correction applied to TCR pairs. A later analysis estimated false discovery rates by permuting HLA or CMV assignments 20 times. In a later analysis, co-occurring TCRs were grouped using DBSCAN, and TCRdist sequence similarity was added for clustering within HLA-allele-positive subsets. Co-occurrence clustering excluded repertoires with fewer than 30,000 or more than 120,000 public chains, plus five with anomalous nucleotide sharing. This is the immuneACCESS table as TCRdb keeps it, with only in-frame sequences that have V and J called. A part of the clones is gone; compared with another copy, unresolved V genes explain less than half, and the rest is unexplained. That table supplies the V and J calls and clone size; D and trimming were determined from the DNA. For this sample the table gives some 190,000 clones, of which roughly 77% were detected only once. The top ten clones comprise approximately 2% of the sample.

In total, 666 healthy bone marrow donors made up the cohort. At the time of sampling, all cohort members were nominally healthy, though unrecorded immune exposures were likely present. The donor was CMV seronegative and belonged to the group of 350 to 400 seronegative cohort members. A peripheral blood sample was collected from each donor, and TCR beta sequencing was performed on peripheral blood mononuclear cells. Genomic DNA extraction from the blood cell samples was performed with the Qiagen DNeasy Blood Extraction Kit. From the cysteine up to the phenylalanine, the CDR3 has a length of 12 residues. Only the CDR3 portion is preserved as DNA: 36 bases, with reading frame beginning at the first base. In the germline V gene (reference sequence), CDR1 corresponds to SEHNR and CDR2 to FQNEAQ. V is reduced by 2 bases and J by 5 bases, leaving a spacing of 6 bases between them.

Sequencing used PBMCs. The TCR originated in a woman aged 30 to 39 in good health and CMV-seronegative. Recombination joined TRBV7-9 with TRBJ2-5; no D gene call is confident. The encoded CDR3 is CASSLNLETQYF. The nucleotide sequence reads as follows: TGTGCCAGCAGCTTAAACTTGGAGACCCAGTACTTC.